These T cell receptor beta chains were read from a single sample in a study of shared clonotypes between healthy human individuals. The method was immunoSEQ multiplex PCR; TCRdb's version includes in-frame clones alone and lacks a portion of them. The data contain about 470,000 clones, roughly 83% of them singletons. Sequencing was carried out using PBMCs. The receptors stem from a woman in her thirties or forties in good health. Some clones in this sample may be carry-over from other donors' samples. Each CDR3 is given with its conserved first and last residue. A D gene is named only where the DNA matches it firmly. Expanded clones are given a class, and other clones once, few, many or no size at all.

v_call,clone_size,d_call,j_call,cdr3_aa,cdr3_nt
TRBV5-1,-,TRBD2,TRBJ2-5,CASSLDGRTLGGETQYF,TGCGCCAGCAGCTTGGACGGGAGGACTCTAGGCGGAGAGACCCAGTACTTC
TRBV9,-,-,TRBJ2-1,CASSTGTTDNEQFF,TGTGCCAGCAGCACCGGGACCACCGACAATGAGCAGTTCTTC
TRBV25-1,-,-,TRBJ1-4,CASSEGGFDEKLFF,TGTGCCAGCAGTGAAGGAGGCTTTGATGAAAAACTGTTTTTT
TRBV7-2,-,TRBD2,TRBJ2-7,CASSLAPGTSGYEQYF,TGTGCCAGCAGCTTAGCCCCCGGGACTAGCGGTTACGAGCAGTACTTC
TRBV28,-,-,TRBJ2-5,CASSFTFQETQYF,TGTGCCAGCAGTTTTACATTCCAAGAGACCCAGTACTTC
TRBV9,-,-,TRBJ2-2,CASSVVLNTGELFF,TGTGCCAGCAGCGTCGTACTAAACACCGGGGAGCTGTTTTTT
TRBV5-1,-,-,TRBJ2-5,CASRPDGRSQETQYF,TGCGCCAGCAGGCCGGACGGCAGGTCCCAAGAGACCCAGTACTTC
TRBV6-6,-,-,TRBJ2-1,CASSYSTGANEQFF,TGTGCCAGCAGTTACTCGACGGGAGCCAATGAGCAGTTCTTC
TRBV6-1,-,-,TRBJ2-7,CASSRLDLYEQYF,TGTGCCAGCAGCCGCCTGGACCTCTACGAGCAGTACTTC
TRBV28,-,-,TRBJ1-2,CASEGVNYGYTF,TGTGCCAGCGAGGGGGTTAACTATGGCTACACCTTC
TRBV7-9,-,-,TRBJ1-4,CASSQLLDWGAGEKLFF,TGTGCCAGCAGCCAACTACTAGATTGGGGCGCGGGAGAAAAACTGTTTTTT
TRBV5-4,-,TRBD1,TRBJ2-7,CASSQKTGNPYEQYF,TGTGCCAGCAGCCAGAAGACAGGGAATCCCTACGAGCAGTACTTC
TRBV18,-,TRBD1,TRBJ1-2,CASSRGTELYGYTF,TGTGCCAGCTCACGAGGGACAGAACTCTATGGCTACACCTTC
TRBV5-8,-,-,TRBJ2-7,CASSSPVPYEQYF,TGTGCCAGCAGCAGTCCGGTCCCCTACGAGCAGTACTTC
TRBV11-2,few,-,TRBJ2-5,CASSLSDYQETQYF,TGTGCCAGCAGCCTATCTGACTACCAAGAGACCCAGTACTTC